What follows are 18 T cell receptor beta chains derived from one specimen sequenced in a study of neurological immune-mediated disorders. Each CDR3 protein gets one entry after TCRdb re-called the 5' RACE reads with MiXCR. Of around 30,000 distinct CDR3 sequences detected, around 12% appear once; the ten largest clones hold about 7.2%. Sequencing was performed on PBMCs. Receptors were obtained from a man aged 60 to 75 in good health.

Many counts were recorded for this clonotype. The rearrangement joins TRBV5-4 to TRBJ2-5, with TRBD2 as a possible D gene (5 bases). Germline CDR1 reads SGHNT; CDR2 reads YYREEE (reference sequence). CDR3 size: 13 residues. Trimming removed 7 bases from V and 5 bases from J, with 15 bases in between. The CDR3 DNA is TGTGCCAGCGGACCGGGTAGGGAGGAGACCCAGTACTTC. This gives the protein CASGPGREETQYF. Looking up the rest from reference TRBV5-4 and TRBJ2-5 gives the full variable domain: ETGVTQSPTHLIKTRGQQVTLRCSSQSGHNTVSWYQQALGQGPQFIFQYYREEENGRGNFPPRFSGLQFPNYSSELNVNALELDDSALYLCASGPGREETQYFGPGTRLLVL.

There are many counts of this clonotype. This rearrangement joins TRBV7-8 to TRBJ1-1; tentative D call: TRBD1 (5 bases). Trimming stripped 2 bases from V and 0 bases from J, with 13 bases between. The CDR3 is made up of 16 amino acids. The V gene's germline CDR1 is SGHVS and CDR2 FQNEAQ. The CDR3 DNA reads as TGTGCCAGCAGCTTATCCCCACGACAGATGAACACTGAAGCTTTCTTT. The encoded protein is CASSLSPRQMNTEAFF.

Many counts were recorded for this clonotype. J is TRBJ2-1 and V is TRBV28; 10 nucleotides match TRBD1. The V gene end was trimmed by 2 bases and the J gene end by 7 bases; junction bases not matched to a gene: 5. In germline, CDR1 is MDHEN, CDR2 SYDVKM. The CDR3 is 15 residues long. The CDR3 protein is CASSLPGQGWNEQFF. In nucleotides, the CDR3 is TGTGCCAGCAGTTTACCGGGACAGGGGTGGAATGAGCAGTTCTTC. Complete variable domain (other parts from reference TRBV28 and TRBJ2-1): DVKVTQSSRYLVKRTGEKVFLECVQDMDHENMFWYRQDPGLGLRLIYFSYDVKMKEKGDIPEGYSVSREKKERFSLILESASTNQTSMYLCASSLPGQGWNEQFFGPGTRLTVL.

As for this clonotype: Being one base from a much bigger clone, this may be a read error. The chain combines TRBV7-9 with TRBJ1-1; tentatively, D is TRBD1 (6 bases). The CDR3 runs to 16 residues. V was pared by 5 bases and J by 0 bases, with 16 bases between. Looked up from germline, CDR1 is SEHNR and CDR2 is FQNEAQ (reference sequence). CDR3 loop: CASSKRRGNMNTEAFF. The CDR3 DNA sequence: TGTGCCAGCAGCAAAAGGAGGGGGAATATGAACACTGAAGCTTTCTTT.

This clonotype was counted ten times or more. The chain employs TRBV3-1 and TRBJ2-7; D perhaps matches TRBD1 (6 bases). Trimming shortened V by 10 bases and J by 4 bases, and 26 bases separated the two germline ends. The germline V gene encodes CDR1 LGHDT and CDR2 YNNKEL (reference sequence). The CDR3 covers 16 residues. This CDR3 is CATKDRLIRAIYEQYF. CDR3 bases: TGTGCCACGAAAGACAGGCTGATACGGGCCATATACGAGCAGTACTTC.

This clonotype was detected a few times. The rearrangement links TRBV5-6 to TRBJ2-3; D call uncertain. Trimming stripped 7 bases from V and 0 bases from J, with 9 bases between. The length of the CDR3 is 13 residues. Germline-derived CDR1 and CDR2 are SGHDT and YYEEEE. The CDR3 sequence is CASRTSSTDTQYF. The CDR3 DNA is TGTGCCAGCCGGACGTCAAGCACAGATACGCAGTATTTT.

This clonotype was picked up many times. V usage is TRBV20-1 and J usage is TRBJ1-2; D gene ambiguous. CDR3 length: 12 amino acids. Deletions cut 3 bases from V and 4 bases from J, with 9 bases between. The germline CDR1 and CDR2 sequences are DFQATT and SNEGSKA (reference sequence). The CDR3 here is CSASGWGYGYTF. Here the CDR3 DNA reads TGCAGTGCTAGTGGCTGGGGCTATGGCTACACCTTC.

A remark on this clonotype: A read error may explain this, as a much larger clone is one base away. The rearrangement links TRBV25-1 to TRBJ2-7, with 10 nucleotides matching TRBD2. V lost 1 base, J lost 10 bases, and 10 bases stayed unmatched. This CDR3 comprises 15 residues. The germline V gene encodes CDR1 MGHDK and CDR2 SYGVNS. In nucleotides, the CDR3 is TGTGCCAGCAGTGAATTACTAGCGGGGTTTGGTGACCAGTACTTC. As protein: CASSELLAGFGDQYF.

The rearrangement joins TRBV7-2 to TRBJ2-7, with TRBD1 matching over 8 bases. The germline CDR1 and CDR2 sequences are SGHTA and FQGNSA. J lost 2 bases, V lost 4 bases, and 4 bases had no gene match. This CDR3 is built from 14 residues. The CDR3 region has the DNA TGTGCCAGCAGCTCTCAGGGGGCGCCCTACGAGCAGTACTTC. Translation gives CASSSQGAPYEQYF.

A note on this clonotype: Sequence at one end of the junction differs from germline and may be a read error. The chain carries TRBV3-1 and TRBJ2-5, with 11 bases that match TRBD2. The CDR3 has 16 residues. Germline-derived CDR1 and CDR2 are LGHDT and YNNKEL (reference sequence). For the CDR3, the DNA is TGTGCCATCAGCCCCCCGGGACTAGCGGTTCAAGAGATCCAGTACTTC. Protein: CAISPPGLAVQEIQYF.

This clonotype has a count of ten or more. V and J are TRBV28 and TRBJ2-7, with D perhaps matching TRBD2 (6 bases). Germline loops: CDR1 MDHEN, CDR2 SYDVKM. Between the trimmed V and J ends, which lost 3 bases and 3 bases, there was a span of 6 bases. CDR3 length: 12 amino acids. The CDR3 DNA is TGTGCCAGCAGTTTGCGGGACTACGAGCAGTACTTC. It translates to CASSLRDYEQYF.

This clonotype was seen ten or more times. The gene calls are TRBV7-2 and TRBJ2-5; tentative D call: TRBD2 (6 bases). Between the trimmed V and J ends, which lost 3 bases and 5 bases, there was a span of 16 bases. The V gene's germline CDR1 is SGHTA and CDR2 FQGNSA. CDR3 length: 15 residues. The CDR3: CASSFSPGSVETQYF. The CDR3 region has the DNA TGTGCCAGCAGCTTCTCCCCCGGGAGCGTGGAGACCCAGTACTTC.

Ten or more counts support this clonotype. V and J are TRBV12-3 or TRBV12-4 and TRBJ1-2; no clear D gene. This CDR3 contains 15 residues. Trimming left V 5 bases short and J 5 bases short, with 18 bases between. DNA for the CDR3: TGTGCCAGCAGTCCGAGGGTCGATGGGATTTATGGCTACACCTTC. Translating gives CASSPRVDGIYGYTF.

This sequence joins TRBV11-2 and TRBJ1-3; D remains ambiguous. CDR1 is SGHAT, CDR2 FQNNGV, per germline. Trimming left V 5 bases short and J 0 bases short, with 14 bases between. This CDR3 is 16 amino acids long. The CDR3 DNA sequence: TGTGCCAGCAGCCAGCTCACATTTGCCTCTGGAAACACCATATATTTT. Residues: CASSQLTFASGNTIYF.

This clonotype has a count of ten or more. The gene calls are TRBV5-1 and TRBJ1-2; TRBD1 aligns across 8 bases. Germline-derived CDR1 and CDR2 are SGHRS and YFSETQ. This CDR3 comprises 14 residues. The V gene end was trimmed by 4 bases and the J gene end by 5 bases; junction bases not matched to a gene: 7. This CDR3 is CASSLGTGLYGYTF. CDR3 DNA sequence: TGCGCCAGCAGCCTAGGGACAGGTCTATATGGCTACACCTTC.

This clonotype was picked up many times. The CDR3 DNA reads as TGCGCCAGCAGCTTGGGGGGGGCAAGAAGCTACACCTTC. Its translation: CASSLGGARSYTF. V is TRBV5-1 and J is TRBJ1-2, with D tentatively TRBD1 (6 bases). V dropped 0 bases and J dropped 9 bases, with 12 bases sitting between them. This CDR3 region has 13 residues. Germline loops: CDR1 SGHRS, CDR2 YFSETQ.

This clonotype occurred many times. The chain uses TRBV3-1 and TRBJ1-1; D is ambiguous. The CDR3 sequence is 14 residues long. In germline, CDR1 is LGHDT, CDR2 YNNKEL (reference sequence). Trimming took off 1 base at V and 7 bases at J, with 13 bases between the two ends. CDR3 nucleotides: TGTGCCAGCAGCCAAGGAACCCGTACTTATGAAGCTTTCTTT. This encodes CASSQGTRTYEAFF.

This clonotype was recorded many times. The J gene is TRBJ1-1, the V gene TRBV6-2 or TRBV6-3, with 11 positions matching TRBD1. The CDR3 extends over 18 amino acids. Trimming at V came to 6 bases and at J to 1 base, leaving 13 bases not matched to a gene. In germline, CDR1 is MNHEY, CDR2 SVGEGT. For the CDR3, the DNA is TGTGCCAGCAGCGTGGGACAGGGGGTGAGAGCGTCGAACACTGAAGCTTTCTTT. Its protein is CASSVGQGVRASNTEAFF.